This paragraph reports one T cell receptor beta chain. What it recognizes is unknown. The sample is drawn from a study of T cell responses to AZD1222 COVID-19 vaccine. TCRdb keeps only in-frame clones here, not all; method: immunoSEQ multiplex PCR. Of 83,000 or so clones in the sample, around 89% were seen once. Findings and caveats of the study: Just a handful of AZD1222 recipients tested seropositive at baseline. Samples come after the peak T cell response, not at day 14. Reportedly, nearly half the spike-specific TCRs target unmutated variant regions. Possibly, clonal diversity was underestimated; donors were largely white British and included more females.

This sequence was found in an adult in good health. Sequences were derived from peripheral blood, sampled on day 0 of MenACWY control vaccination.

The CDR3 nucleotides are TGTGCCAGCAGTCCCCGGGACGAGCAGTACTTC. Translation gives CASSPRDEQYF. The chain carries TRBV6-2 or TRBV6-3 and TRBJ2-7; no firm D call. From germline, CDR1 is MNHEY and CDR2 SVGEGT. The germline V and J ends were trimmed by 5 bases and 5 bases, with 7 bases remaining between them. The CDR3 sequence is 11 residues long.